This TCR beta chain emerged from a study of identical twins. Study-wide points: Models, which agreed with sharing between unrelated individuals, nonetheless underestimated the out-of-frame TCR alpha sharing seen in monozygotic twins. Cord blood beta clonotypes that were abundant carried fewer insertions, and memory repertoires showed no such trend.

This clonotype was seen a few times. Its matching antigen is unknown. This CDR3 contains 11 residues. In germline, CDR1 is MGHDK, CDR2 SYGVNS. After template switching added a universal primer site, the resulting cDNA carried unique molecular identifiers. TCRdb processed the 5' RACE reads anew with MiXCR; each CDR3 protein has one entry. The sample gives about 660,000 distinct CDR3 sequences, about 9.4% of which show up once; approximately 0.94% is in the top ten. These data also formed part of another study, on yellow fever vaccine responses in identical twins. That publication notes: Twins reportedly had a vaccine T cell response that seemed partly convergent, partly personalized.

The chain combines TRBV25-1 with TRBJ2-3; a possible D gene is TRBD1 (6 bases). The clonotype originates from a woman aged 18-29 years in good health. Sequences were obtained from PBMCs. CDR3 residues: CDREGTDTQYF. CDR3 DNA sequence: TGTGACAGGGAAGGCACAGATACGCAGTATTTT.